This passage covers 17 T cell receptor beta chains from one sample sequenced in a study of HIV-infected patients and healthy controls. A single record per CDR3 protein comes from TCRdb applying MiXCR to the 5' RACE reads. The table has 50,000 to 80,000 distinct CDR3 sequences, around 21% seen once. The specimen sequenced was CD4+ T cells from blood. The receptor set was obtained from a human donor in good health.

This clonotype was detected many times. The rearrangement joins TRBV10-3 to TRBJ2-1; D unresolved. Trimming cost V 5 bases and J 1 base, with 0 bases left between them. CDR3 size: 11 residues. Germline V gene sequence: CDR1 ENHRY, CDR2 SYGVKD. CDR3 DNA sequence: TGTGCCATCAGTTCCTACAATGAGCAGTTCTTC. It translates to CAISSYNEQFF.

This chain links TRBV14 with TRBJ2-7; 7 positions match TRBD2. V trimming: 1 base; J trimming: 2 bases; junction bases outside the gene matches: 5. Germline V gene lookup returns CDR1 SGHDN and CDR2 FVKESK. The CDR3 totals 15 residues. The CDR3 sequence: CASSQGYGGAYEQYF. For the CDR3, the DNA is TGTGCCAGCAGCCAAGGTTATGGGGGGGCCTACGAGCAGTACTTC.

CDR3 nucleotides: TGTGCCAGCAGTTCACCCCGCGGTCTCGGCACAGATACGCAGTATTTT. Its protein product is CASSSPRGLGTDTQYF. This chain links TRBV28 with TRBJ2-3; unclear D gene. This CDR3 contains 16 residues. The V and J ends lost 4 bases and 1 base respectively, with 15 bases between them. Looked up from germline, CDR1 is MDHEN and CDR2 is SYDVKM.

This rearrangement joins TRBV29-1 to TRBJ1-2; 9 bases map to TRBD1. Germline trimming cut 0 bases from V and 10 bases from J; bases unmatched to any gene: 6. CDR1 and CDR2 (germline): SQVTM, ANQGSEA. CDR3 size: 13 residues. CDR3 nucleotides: TGCAGCGTTGAAGACCGGGACAGGGAACACTACACCTTC. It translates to CSVEDRDREHYTF.

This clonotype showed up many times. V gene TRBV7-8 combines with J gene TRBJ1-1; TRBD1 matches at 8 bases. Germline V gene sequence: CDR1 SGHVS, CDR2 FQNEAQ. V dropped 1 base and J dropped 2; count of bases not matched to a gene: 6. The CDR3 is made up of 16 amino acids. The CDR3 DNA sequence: TGTGCCAGCAGCTTAGGCCCTCAGGGGGCTAACACTGAAGCTTTCTTT. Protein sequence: CASSLGPQGANTEAFF. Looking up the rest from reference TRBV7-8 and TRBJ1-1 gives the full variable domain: GAGVSQSPRYKVAKRGQDVALRCDPISGHVSLFWYQQALGQGPEFLTYFQNEAQLDKSGLPSDRFFAERPEGSVSTLKIQRTQQEDSAVYLCASSLGPQGANTEAFFGQGTRLTVV.

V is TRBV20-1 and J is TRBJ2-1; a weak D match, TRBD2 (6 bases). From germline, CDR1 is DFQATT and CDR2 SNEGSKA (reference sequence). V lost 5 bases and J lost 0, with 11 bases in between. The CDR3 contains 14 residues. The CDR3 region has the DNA TGCAGTGCTCCAGGACTAAGCTCCTACAATGAGCAGTTCTTC. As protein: CSAPGLSSYNEQFF.

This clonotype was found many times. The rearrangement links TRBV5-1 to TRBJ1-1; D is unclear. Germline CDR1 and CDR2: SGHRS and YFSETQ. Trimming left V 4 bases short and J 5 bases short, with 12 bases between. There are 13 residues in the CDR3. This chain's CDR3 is CASSPGSRTEAFF. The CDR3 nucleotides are TGCGCCAGCAGCCCCGGGTCGCGGACTGAAGCTTTCTTT.

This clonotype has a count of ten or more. The CDR3 sequence: CASSKEDPAGGYNEQFF. The CDR3 DNA reads as TGTGCCAGCAGCAAAGAGGATCCAGCGGGGGGCTACAATGAGCAGTTCTTC. This chain joins TRBV21-1 and TRBJ2-1; TRBD2 was called by the table and not checked on the DNA. TRBV21-1 has pseudogene status. The CDR3 runs 17 residues.

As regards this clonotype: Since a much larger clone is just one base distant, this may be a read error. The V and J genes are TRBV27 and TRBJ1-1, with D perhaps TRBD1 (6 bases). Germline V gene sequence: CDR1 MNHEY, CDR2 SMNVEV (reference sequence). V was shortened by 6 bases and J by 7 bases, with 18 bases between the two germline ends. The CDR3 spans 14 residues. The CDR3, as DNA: TGTGCCAGCAGCTCTCATGGGGGCCGAGGTGAAGCTTTCTTT. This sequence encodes CASSSHGGRGEAFF.

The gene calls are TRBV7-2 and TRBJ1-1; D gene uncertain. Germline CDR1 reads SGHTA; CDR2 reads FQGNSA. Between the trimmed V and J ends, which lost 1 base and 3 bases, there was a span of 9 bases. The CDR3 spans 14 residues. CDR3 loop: CASSLVSRYTEAFF. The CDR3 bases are TGTGCCAGCAGCTTAGTAAGTCGTTACACTGAAGCTTTCTTT.

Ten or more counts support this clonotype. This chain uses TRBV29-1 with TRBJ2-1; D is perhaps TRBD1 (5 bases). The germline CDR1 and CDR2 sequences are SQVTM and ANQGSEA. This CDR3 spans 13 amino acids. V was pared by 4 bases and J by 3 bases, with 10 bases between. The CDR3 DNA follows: TGCAGCGTTGCCGGCAGGGTCTACAATGAGCAGTTCTTC. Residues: CSVAGRVYNEQFF.

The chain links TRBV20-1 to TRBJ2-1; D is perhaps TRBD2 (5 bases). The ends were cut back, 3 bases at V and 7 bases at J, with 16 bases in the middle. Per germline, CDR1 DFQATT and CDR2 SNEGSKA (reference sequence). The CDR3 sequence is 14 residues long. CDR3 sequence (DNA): TGCAGTGCTAGTCGGCGGACTCAGAGAAATGAGCAGTTCTTC. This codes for CSASRRTQRNEQFF.

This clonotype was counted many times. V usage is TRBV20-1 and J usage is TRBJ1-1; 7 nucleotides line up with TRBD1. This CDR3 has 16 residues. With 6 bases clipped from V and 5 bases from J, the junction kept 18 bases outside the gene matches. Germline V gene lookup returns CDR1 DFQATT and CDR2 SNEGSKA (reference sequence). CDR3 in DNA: TGCAGTGCCCGTCCCCCACAGGGGATGGCGGGGACTGAAGCTTTCTTT. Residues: CSARPPQGMAGTEAFF.

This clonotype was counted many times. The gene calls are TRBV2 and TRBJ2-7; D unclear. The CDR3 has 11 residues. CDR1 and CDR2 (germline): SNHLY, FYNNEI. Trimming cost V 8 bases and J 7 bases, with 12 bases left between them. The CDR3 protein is CASGAEVEQYF. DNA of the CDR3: TGTGCCAGCGGCGCCGAGGTGGAGCAGTACTTC.

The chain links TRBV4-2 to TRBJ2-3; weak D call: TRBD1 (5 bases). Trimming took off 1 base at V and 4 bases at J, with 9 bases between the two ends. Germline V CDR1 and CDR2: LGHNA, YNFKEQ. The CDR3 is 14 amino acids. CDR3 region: CASSQGGRADTQYF. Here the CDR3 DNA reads TGTGCCAGCAGCCAAGGGGGCCGGGCAGATACGCAGTATTTT.

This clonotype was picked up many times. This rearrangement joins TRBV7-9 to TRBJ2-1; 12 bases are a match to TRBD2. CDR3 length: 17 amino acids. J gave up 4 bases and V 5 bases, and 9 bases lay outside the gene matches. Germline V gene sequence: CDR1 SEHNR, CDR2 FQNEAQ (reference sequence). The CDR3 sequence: CASSPRLAGEGYNEQFF. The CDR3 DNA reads TGTGCCAGCAGCCCCCGACTAGCGGGAGAGGGGTACAATGAGCAGTTCTTC. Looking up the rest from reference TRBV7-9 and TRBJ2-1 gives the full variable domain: DTGVSQNPRHKITKRGQNVTFRCDPISEHNRLYWYRQTLGQGPEFLTYFQNEAQLEKSRLLSDRFSAERPKGSFSTLEIQRTEQGDSAMYLCASSPRLAGEGYNEQFFGPGTRLTVL.

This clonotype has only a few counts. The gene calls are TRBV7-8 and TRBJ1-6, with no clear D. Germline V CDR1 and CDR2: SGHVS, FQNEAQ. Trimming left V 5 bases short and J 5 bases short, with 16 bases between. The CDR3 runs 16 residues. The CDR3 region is CASSQAPTVDNSPLHF. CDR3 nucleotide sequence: TGTGCCAGCAGCCAAGCCCCCACAGTAGATAATTCACCCCTCCACTTT.